The 24 T cell receptor beta chains presented below share a single source sample, sequenced in a study of blood T cells in healthy people across ages. A sample-barcoded 5' primer and a J-beta primer mix were used in a second PCR of roughly 7 to 11 cycles. Each CDR3 protein gets one entry after TCRdb re-called the 5' RACE reads with MiXCR. This repertoire shows 1.5 million to 2 million distinct CDR3 sequences, just under 50% found once; its top ten account for roughly 2%. Specimen: blood. These receptors came from a woman between 40 and 55 years old in good health.

The chain recombines TRBV5-4 with TRBJ2-7, with 14 bases identical to TRBD2. Per the germline V gene, CDR1 is SGHNT and CDR2 is YYREEE (reference sequence). The CDR3 covers 16 residues. Unmatched junction bases numbered 11, after V lost 5 bases and J lost 7 bases. Here the CDR3 reads CASRPTSGGALGEQYF. The CDR3 coding sequence is TGTGCCAGCAGACCGACTAGCGGGGGGGCCTTGGGGGAGCAGTACTTC.

The V and J genes are TRBV20-1 and TRBJ1-6; perhaps TRBD1 as D (5 bases). Germline-derived CDR1 and CDR2 are DFQATT and SNEGSKA (reference sequence). CDR3 length: 16 residues. V was clipped by 1 base and J by 0 bases, with 10 bases between them. The CDR3 region is CSARGGASSYNSPLHF. CDR3 sequence (DNA): TGCAGTGCTAGAGGAGGGGCGAGCTCCTATAATTCACCCCTCCACTTT.

The chain recombines TRBV9 with TRBJ2-3; 7 nucleotides align to TRBD2. CDR1 SGDLS and CDR2 YYNGEE come from the germline V gene. This CDR3 has 15 amino acids. V dropped 0 bases and J dropped 7; count of bases not matched to a gene: 8. The CDR3 sequence: CASSVGVAGEHTQYF. In DNA form, the CDR3 reads TGTGCCAGCAGCGTAGGAGTTGCGGGGGAGCATACGCAGTATTTT.

The table lists this clonotype with a few counts. The rearrangement links TRBV2 to TRBJ2-1, with D possibly TRBD2 on 7 matching bases. CDR1 and CDR2 (germline): SNHLY, FYNNEI. V was trimmed by 6 bases and J by 6 bases, leaving 12 bases between them. This CDR3 contains 13 residues. CDR3 nucleotide sequence: TGTGCCAGCAGGGGGGGGGCGTCCAATGAGCAGTTCTTC. Protein sequence: CASRGGASNEQFF. Variable domain in full (rest from reference TRBV2 and TRBJ2-1): EPEVTQTPSHQVTQMGQEVILRCVPISNHLYFYWYRQILGQKVEFLVSFYNNEISEKSEIFDDQFSVERPDGSNFTLKIRSTKLEDSAMYFCASRGGASNEQFFGPGTRLTVL.

The rearrangement uses TRBV28 and TRBJ2-7, with a tentative D call TRBD1 (5 bases). The V end lost 1 base, the J end lost 1 base, and 14 bases lay between the germline ends. The CDR3 is made up of 16 amino acids. Germline V gene lookup returns CDR1 MDHEN and CDR2 SYDVKM. CDR3 region: CASSLFDSSSSYEQYF. For the CDR3, the DNA is TGTGCCAGCAGTTTATTCGACAGTTCATCTTCCTACGAGCAGTACTTC.

This chain uses TRBV20-1 with TRBJ2-3; D uncertain. V was trimmed by 5 bases and J by 0 bases, leaving 15 bases between them. The germline CDR1 and CDR2 sequences are DFQATT and SNEGSKA (reference sequence). The CDR3 runs 15 residues. CDR3 sequence (DNA): TGCAGTGCTTATGCCCGGGCCACTAGCACAGATACGCAGTATTTT. Amino acid sequence: CSAYARATSTDTQYF.

The chain uses TRBV6-5 and TRBJ2-3; 10 bases are a match to TRBD2. The CDR3 sequence is 15 residues long. Germline trimming cut 0 bases from V and 4 bases from J; bases unmatched to any gene: 1. Germline-derived CDR1 and CDR2 are MNHEY and SVGAGI. This chain's CDR3 is CASSYSLAGADTQYF. The DNA of the CDR3 is TGTGCCAGCAGTTACTCGCTAGCGGGGGCAGATACGCAGTATTTT.

This clonotype was counted between two and nine times. The chain is built from TRBV28 and TRBJ2-5; D may match TRBD1 or TRBD2 (7 bases each). The CDR3 spans 14 residues. Germline V lookup: CDR1 MDHEN, CDR2 SYDVKM. Trimming took 6 bases from V and 4 from J, leaving 15 bases between them. The CDR3 spells CASSQGGASETQYF. The DNA of the CDR3 is TGTGCCAGCAGCCAGGGGGGGGCCTCAGAGACCCAGTACTTC.

This clonotype was observed at least ten times. The genes are TRBV12-3 or TRBV12-4 and TRBJ1-2, with 7 bases matching TRBD1. The CDR3 spans 14 residues. The J segment lost 7 bases and the V segment lost 3 bases, leaving 8 bases of the junction unmatched. CDR3 region: CASSFASGGAGYTF. The CDR3 coding sequence is TGTGCCAGCAGTTTCGCCTCAGGGGGGGCTGGCTACACCTTC.

A single count supports this clonotype. The genes are TRBV20-1 and TRBJ1-6, with no clear D. Germline values: CDR1 DFQATT, CDR2 SNEGSKA (reference sequence). V was trimmed by 0 bases and J by 2 bases, leaving 11 bases between them. The CDR3 length is 16 residues. The CDR3 region has the DNA TGCAGTGCTAGAGACGGGTGGCAGACCTATAATTCACCCCTCCACTTT. Its translation is CSARDGWQTYNSPLHF.

This clonotype has a handful of counts. The junction and the germline gene differ at one end; a read error may be behind it. This chain joins TRBV15 and TRBJ2-3; 13 bases are shared with TRBD2. Germline CDR1 reads LNHNV; CDR2 reads YYDKDF (reference sequence). The CDR3 covers 21 residues. DNA for the CDR3: TGTGCCACCAGAAGAGTGGGAACTAGCGGGGGGGCCAAGTTCGGCACAGATACGCAGTATTTT. It yields the protein CATRRVGTSGGAKFGTDTQYF.

The chain couples TRBV9 to TRBJ2-7; D is unclear. The better agreement between TRBJ2-5 and the DNA end casts doubt on the J call. The CDR3 is 14 residues long. Germline V gives CDR1 SGDLS, CDR2 YYNGEE. CDR3 DNA: TGTGCCAGCAGCGTAGATGGCACCGCCGAGACCCAGTACTTC. Protein sequence: CASSVDGTAETQYF.

The chain is built from TRBV6-2 or TRBV6-3 and TRBJ1-5; perhaps TRBD1 as D (5 bases). V gave up 0 bases and J gave up 6 bases, with 12 bases separating them. The CDR3 length is 15 residues. Germline V gives CDR1 MNHEY, CDR2 SVGEGT. As DNA, the CDR3 is TGTGCCAGCAGTTACTCTCGGGGCGCGGGTCAGCCCCAGCATTTT. This codes for CASSYSRGAGQPQHF.

This clonotype was found a few times. DNA of the CDR3: TGCGCCAGCAGCAGTACAGGGATAACGAGGGATGAGCAGTTCTTC. Encoded protein: CASSSTGITRDEQFF. The chain links TRBV5-1 to TRBJ2-1, with D possibly TRBD1 on 6 matching bases. V shed 4 bases and J shed 8 bases, with 19 bases lying between them. There are 15 residues in the CDR3. Germline V gene data show CDR1 as SGHRS and CDR2 as YFSETQ. Together with reference TRBV5-1 and TRBJ2-1, the CDR3 gives the full variable domain: KAGVTQTPRYLIKTRGQQVTLSCSPISGHRSVSWYQQTPGQGLQFLFEYFSETQRNKGNFPGRFSGRQFSNSRSEMNVSTLELGDSALYLCASSSTGITRDEQFFGPGTRLTVL.

The genes are TRBV9 and TRBJ2-5; TRBD2 might be the D (6 bases). Trimming removed 0 bases at V and 1 base at J, with 13 bases between. Germline V gene sequence: CDR1 SGDLS, CDR2 YYNGEE. This CDR3 region has 16 residues. Here the CDR3 reads CASSVAGGVFQETQYF. CDR3 DNA sequence: TGTGCCAGCAGCGTAGCCGGCGGGGTCTTCCAAGAGACCCAGTACTTC.

The J gene is TRBJ1-1, the V gene TRBV7-2; 7 positions match TRBD1. This CDR3 contains 16 residues. CDR1 and CDR2 (germline): SGHTA, FQGNSA. With V trimmed by 3 bases and J by 4 bases, 11 bases remained unmatched. The CDR3 DNA reads as TGTGCCAGCAGCTTGGGGATGACAGGGTGGGGCACTGAAGCTTTCTTT. Its translation is CASSLGMTGWGTEAFF. Filled out from reference TRBV7-2 and TRBJ1-1, the complete variable domain reads GAGVSQSPSNKVTEKGKDVELRCDPISGHTALYWYRQSLGQGLEFLIYFQGNSAPDKSGLPSDRFSAERTGGSVSTLTIQRTQQEDSAVYLCASSLGMTGWGTEAFFGQGTRLTVV.

The rearrangement links TRBV24-1 to TRBJ2-5; 7 nucleotides match TRBD1. The V gene end was trimmed by 9 bases and the J gene end by 11 bases; junction bases not matched to a gene: 17. Per germline, CDR1 KGHDR and CDR2 SFDVKD. The CDR3 covers 14 residues. This chain's CDR3 is CATSKGQVIPEQYF. The CDR3 bases are TGTGCCACCTCGAAAGGACAGGTTATCCCTGAGCAGTACTTC.

The chain combines TRBV2 with TRBJ2-3, with D hard to call. V was shortened by 7 bases and J by 2 bases, with 10 bases between the two germline ends. Germline loops: CDR1 SNHLY, CDR2 FYNNEI. The length of the CDR3 is 13 residues. For the CDR3, the DNA is TGTGCCAGCACCCCCGAAGCCACAGATACGCAGTATTTT. Translating it yields CASTPEATDTQYF.

The chain combines TRBV12-3 or TRBV12-4 with TRBJ2-3; tentatively, D is TRBD2 (5 bases). The CDR3 consists of 14 residues. V was cut by 6 bases and J by 7 bases, with 17 bases left in between. The CDR3 loop is CASRPAGSPNTQYF. Here the CDR3 DNA reads TGTGCCAGCAGGCCCGCGGGTTCCCCCAATACGCAGTATTTT.

Only a few counts were recorded for this clonotype. The chain links TRBV2 to TRBJ1-2; TRBD1 agrees at 7 bases. The CDR3 is 14 amino acids. Germline CDR1 and CDR2: SNHLY and FYNNEI. The J segment lost 4 bases and the V segment lost 0 bases, leaving 2 bases of the junction unmatched. The CDR3 sequence is CASSEATGAYGYTF. The CDR3 nucleotides are TGTGCCAGCAGTGAAGCCACAGGGGCCTATGGCTACACCTTC.

This chain joins TRBV4-1 and TRBJ1-2; 7 nucleotides align to TRBD1. CDR1 MGHRA and CDR2 YSYEKL come from the germline V gene. The trim removed 1 base at V and 5 bases at J, leaving 10 bases unmatched. The CDR3 has 16 amino acids. The CDR3 nucleotides read TGCGCCAGCAGCCAAGCTCCGCCTACAGGGGATTATGGCTACACCTTC. This sequence encodes CASSQAPPTGDYGYTF.

In this sample, this clonotype turned up a few times. The chain is built from TRBV7-2 and TRBJ2-2; D gene unclear. The CDR3 length is 15 residues. Trimming took 5 bases from V and 2 from J, leaving 12 bases between them. CDR1 SGHTA and CDR2 FQGNSA come from the germline V gene. CDR3 sequence reads: CASSRERPNTGELFF. The CDR3 DNA reads as TGTGCCAGCAGCCGAGAAAGGCCCAACACCGGGGAGCTGTTTTTT.

The chain is built from TRBV6-2 or TRBV6-3 and TRBJ2-6; D unresolved. Trimming stripped 8 bases from V and 0 bases from J, with 14 bases between. Germline-derived CDR1 and CDR2 are MNHEY and SVGEGT. The CDR3 sequence is 16 residues long. CDR3 loop: CASLLGPHSGANVLTF. In nucleotides, the CDR3 is TGTGCCAGCCTCCTTGGACCGCACTCTGGGGCCAACGTCCTGACTTTC.

CDR3 in DNA: TGCGCCAGCAGCCATCCGGGACCCCCAAGCTATGGCTACACCTTC. It specifies CASSHPGPPSYGYTF. The chain joins TRBV4-1 to TRBJ1-2; possible D gene TRBD1, 5 bases. CDR3 size: 15 residues. Germline CDR1 is MGHRA and CDR2 is YSYEKL. V was shortened by 3 bases and J by 4 bases, with 15 bases between the two germline ends.